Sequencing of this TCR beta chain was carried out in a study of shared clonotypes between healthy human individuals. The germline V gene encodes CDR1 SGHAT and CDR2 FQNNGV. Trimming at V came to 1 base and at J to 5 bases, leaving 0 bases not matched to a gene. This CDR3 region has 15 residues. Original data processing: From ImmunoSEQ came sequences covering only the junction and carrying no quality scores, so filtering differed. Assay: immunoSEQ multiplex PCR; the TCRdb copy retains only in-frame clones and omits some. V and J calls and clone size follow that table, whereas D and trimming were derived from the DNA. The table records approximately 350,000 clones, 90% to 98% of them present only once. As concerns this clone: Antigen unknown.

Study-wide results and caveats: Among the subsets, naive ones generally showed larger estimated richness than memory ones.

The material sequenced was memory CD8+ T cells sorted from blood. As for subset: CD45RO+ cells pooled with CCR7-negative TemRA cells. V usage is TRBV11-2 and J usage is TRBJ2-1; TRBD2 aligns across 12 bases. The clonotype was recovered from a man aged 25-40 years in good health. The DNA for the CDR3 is TGTGCCAGCAGCTTAGGGACTAGCGGGGACAATGAGCAGTTCTTC. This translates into CASSLGTSGDNEQFF.